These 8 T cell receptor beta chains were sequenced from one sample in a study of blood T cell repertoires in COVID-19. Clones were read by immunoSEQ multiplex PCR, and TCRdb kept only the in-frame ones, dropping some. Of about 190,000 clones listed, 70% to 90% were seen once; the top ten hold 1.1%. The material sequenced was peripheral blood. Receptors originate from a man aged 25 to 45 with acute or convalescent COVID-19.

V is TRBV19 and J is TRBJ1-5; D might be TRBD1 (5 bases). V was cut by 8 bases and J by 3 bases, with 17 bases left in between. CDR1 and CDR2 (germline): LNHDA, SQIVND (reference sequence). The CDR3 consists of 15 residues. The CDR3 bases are TGTGCCAGTTCCGAAGGACAACTTCACAATCAGCCCCAGCATTTT. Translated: CASSEGQLHNQPQHF. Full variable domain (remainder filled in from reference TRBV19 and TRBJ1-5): DGGITQSPKYLFRKEGQNVTLSCEQNLNHDAMYWYRQDPGQGLRLIYYSQIVNDFQKGDIAEGYSVSREKKESFPLTVTSAQKNPTAFYLCASSEGQLHNQPQHFGDGTRLSIL.

The CDR3 bases are TGTGCCAGCAGTGACGACATGTACACTGAAGCTTTCTTT. This sequence encodes CASSDDMYTEAFF. The rearrangement joins TRBV6-4 to TRBJ1-1; unclear D gene. The CDR3 covers 13 residues. Deletions cut 2 bases from V and 3 bases from J, with 7 bases between. Germline lookup yields CDR1 MRHNA and CDR2 SNTAGT.

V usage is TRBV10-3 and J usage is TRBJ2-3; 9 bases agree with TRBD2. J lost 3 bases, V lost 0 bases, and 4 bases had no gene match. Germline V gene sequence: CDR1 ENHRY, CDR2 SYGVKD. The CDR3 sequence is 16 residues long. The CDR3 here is CAISESGLALTDTQYF. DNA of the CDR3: TGTGCCATCAGTGAGTCGGGACTAGCTCTGACAGATACGCAGTATTTT.

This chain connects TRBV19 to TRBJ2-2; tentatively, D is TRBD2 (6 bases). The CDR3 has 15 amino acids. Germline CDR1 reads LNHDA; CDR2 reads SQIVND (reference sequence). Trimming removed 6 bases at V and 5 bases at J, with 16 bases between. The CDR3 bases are TGTGCCAGTAGGCCGGGGACGACTAGAACCGGGGAGCTGTTTTTT. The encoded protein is CASRPGTTRTGELFF.

The CDR3 loop is CASSARQGNTGELFF. The CDR3 DNA reads as TGTGCCAGCAGTGCGAGGCAGGGGAACACCGGGGAGCTGTTTTTT. This chain joins TRBV2 and TRBJ2-2; D possibly corresponds to TRBD1 (5 bases). With 4 bases removed from V and 1 base from J, the gap between germline ends came to 10 bases. Looked up from germline, CDR1 is SNHLY and CDR2 is FYNNEI. The CDR3 extends over 15 amino acids.

The CDR3 DNA is TGTGCCAGCAGTTTCCCCCGTTCGGGACGGGAGGGAGATGAGCAGTTCTTC. Translated: CASSFPRSGREGDEQFF. The gene calls are TRBV27 and TRBJ2-1; 8 bases line up with TRBD2. Looked up from germline, CDR1 is MNHEY and CDR2 is SMNVEV (reference sequence). This CDR3 spans 17 amino acids. V gave up 3 bases and J gave up 8 bases; unmatched junction bases: 15.

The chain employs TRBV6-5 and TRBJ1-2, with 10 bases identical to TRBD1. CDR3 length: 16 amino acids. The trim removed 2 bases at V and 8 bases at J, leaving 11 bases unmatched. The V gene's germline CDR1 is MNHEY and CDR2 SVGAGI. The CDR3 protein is CASSYGDRGYGEGYTF. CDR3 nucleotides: TGTGCCAGCAGTTACGGGGACAGGGGTTACGGTGAAGGCTACACCTTC.

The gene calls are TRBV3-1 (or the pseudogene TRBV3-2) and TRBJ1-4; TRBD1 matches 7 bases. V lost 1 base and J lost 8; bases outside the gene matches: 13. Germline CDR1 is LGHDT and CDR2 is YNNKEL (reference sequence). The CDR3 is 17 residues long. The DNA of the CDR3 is TGTGCCAGCAGCCAAGCTCTCAGACAGAGGGGGCACGAAAAACTGTTTTTT. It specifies CASSQALRQRGHEKLFF.